This section outlines one T cell receptor beta chain sequence together with its context. Antigen: not known. The data are from a study of cytomegalovirus exposure and HLA in healthy donors. The CDR3 sequence is 16 residues long. Germline V lookup: CDR1 MNHEY, CDR2 SVGAGI. With V trimmed by 0 bases and J by 2 bases, 6 bases remained unmatched. Points from the study as a whole: In vitro, three CMV-associated chains proved specific for CMV antigens. Excluded: some indistinguishable V segments such as TRBV6-2 and TRBV6-3. Despite most TCR sequences being rare, some public TCRs occurred in many donors. Other equally common chains were less clonally expanded than HLA-associated TCR beta chains, a later analysis showed.

60 Vbeta and 13 Jbeta primers were used in PCR. Clones were read by immunoSEQ multiplex PCR, and TCRdb kept only the in-frame ones, dropping some. The sample has about 110,000 clones; the top ten hold roughly 3.6%. Sequencing was performed on PBMCs. The TCR comes from a man aged 30 to 45 in good health and CMV-seronegative. The chain uses TRBV6-5 and TRBJ2-7; 8 bases are shared with TRBD1. The CDR3 loop reads CASSYSTGQETYEQYF. DNA of the CDR3: TGTGCCAGCAGTTACTCGACGGGACAGGAGACCTACGAGCAGTACTTC.